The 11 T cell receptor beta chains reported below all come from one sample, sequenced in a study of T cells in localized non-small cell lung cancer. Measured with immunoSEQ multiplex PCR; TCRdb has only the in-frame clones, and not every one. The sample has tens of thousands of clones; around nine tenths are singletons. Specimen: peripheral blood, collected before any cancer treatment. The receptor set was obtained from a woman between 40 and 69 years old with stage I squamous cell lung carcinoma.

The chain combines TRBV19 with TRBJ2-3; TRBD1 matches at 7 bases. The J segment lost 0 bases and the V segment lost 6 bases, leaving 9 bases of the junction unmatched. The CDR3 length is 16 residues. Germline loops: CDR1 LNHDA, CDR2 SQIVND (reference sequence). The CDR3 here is CASSPLTGPSTDTQYF. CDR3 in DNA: TGTGCCAGTAGCCCCCTGACAGGGCCTAGCACAGATACGCAGTATTTT.

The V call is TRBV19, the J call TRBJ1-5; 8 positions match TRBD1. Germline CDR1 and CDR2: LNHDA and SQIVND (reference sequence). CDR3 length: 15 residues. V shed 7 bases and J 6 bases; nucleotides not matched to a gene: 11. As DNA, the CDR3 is TGTGCCAGTACCATAGGACAGGGTCGAAGTCAGCCCCAGCATTTT. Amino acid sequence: CASTIGQGRSQPQHF.

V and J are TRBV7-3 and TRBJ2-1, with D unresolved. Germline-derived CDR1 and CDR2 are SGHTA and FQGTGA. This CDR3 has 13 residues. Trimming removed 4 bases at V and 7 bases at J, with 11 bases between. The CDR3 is CASSSPGRNEQFF. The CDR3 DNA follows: TGTGCCAGCAGCTCCCCCGGGCGTAATGAGCAGTTCTTC.

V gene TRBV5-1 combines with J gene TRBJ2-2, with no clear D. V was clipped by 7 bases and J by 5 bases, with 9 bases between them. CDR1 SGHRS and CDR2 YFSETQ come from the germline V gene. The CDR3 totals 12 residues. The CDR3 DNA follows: TGCGCCAGCGCTTACGATACCGGGGAGCTGTTTTTT. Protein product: CASAYDTGELFF.

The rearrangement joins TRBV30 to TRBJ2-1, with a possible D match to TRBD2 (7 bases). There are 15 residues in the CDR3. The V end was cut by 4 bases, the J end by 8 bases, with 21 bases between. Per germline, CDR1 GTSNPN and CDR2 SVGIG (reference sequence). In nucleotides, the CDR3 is TGTGCCTGGAACCCCAAGACCGGGGGGCGACATGAGCAGTTCTTC. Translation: CAWNPKTGGRHEQFF.

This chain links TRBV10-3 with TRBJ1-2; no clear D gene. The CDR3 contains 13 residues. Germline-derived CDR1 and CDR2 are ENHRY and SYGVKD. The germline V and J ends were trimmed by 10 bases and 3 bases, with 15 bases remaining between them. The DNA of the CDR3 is TGTGCCAGTTCTACGGGGAGCGACTATGGCTACACCTTC. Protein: CASSTGSDYGYTF.

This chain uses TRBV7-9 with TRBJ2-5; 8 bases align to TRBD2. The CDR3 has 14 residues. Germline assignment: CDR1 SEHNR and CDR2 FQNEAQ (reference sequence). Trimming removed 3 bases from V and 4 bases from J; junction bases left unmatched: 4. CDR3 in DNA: TGTGCCAGCAGCTTCGCGGGGGGCCCAGAGACCCAGTACTTC. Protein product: CASSFAGGPETQYF. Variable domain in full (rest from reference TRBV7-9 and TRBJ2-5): DTGVSQNPRHKITKRGQNVTFRCDPISEHNRLYWYRQTLGQGPEFLTYFQNEAQLEKSRLLSDRFSAERPKGSFSTLEIQRTEQGDSAMYLCASSFAGGPETQYFGPGTRLLVL.

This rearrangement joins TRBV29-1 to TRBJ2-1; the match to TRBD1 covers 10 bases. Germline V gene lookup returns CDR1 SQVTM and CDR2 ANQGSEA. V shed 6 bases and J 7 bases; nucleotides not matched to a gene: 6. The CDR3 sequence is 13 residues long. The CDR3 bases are TGCAGCGTCCGCGGGACAGGGGAAAATGAGCAGTTCTTC. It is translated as CSVRGTGENEQFF.

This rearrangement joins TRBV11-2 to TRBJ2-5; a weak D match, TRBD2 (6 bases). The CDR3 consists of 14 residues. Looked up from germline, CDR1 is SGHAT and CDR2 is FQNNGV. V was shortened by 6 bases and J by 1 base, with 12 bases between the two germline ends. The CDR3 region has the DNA TGTGCCAGCAGATATCGGCGGGGCCAAGAGACCCAGTACTTC. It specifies CASRYRRGQETQYF.

The CDR3 reads CASSEAVGPRPNYGYTF. CDR3 coding DNA: TGTGCCAGCAGTGAAGCGGTGGGACCGCGACCTAACTATGGCTACACCTTC. The genes are TRBV2 and TRBJ1-2; D might be TRBD1 (5 bases). This CDR3 has 17 amino acids. Trimming removed 0 bases from V and 0 bases from J, with 14 bases in between. CDR1 SNHLY and CDR2 FYNNEI come from the germline V gene. Filled out from reference TRBV2 and TRBJ1-2, the complete variable domain reads EPEVTQTPSHQVTQMGQEVILRCVPISNHLYFYWYRQILGQKVEFLVSFYNNEISEKSEIFDDQFSVERPDGSNFTLKIRSTKLEDSAMYFCASSEAVGPRPNYGYTFGSGTRLTVV.

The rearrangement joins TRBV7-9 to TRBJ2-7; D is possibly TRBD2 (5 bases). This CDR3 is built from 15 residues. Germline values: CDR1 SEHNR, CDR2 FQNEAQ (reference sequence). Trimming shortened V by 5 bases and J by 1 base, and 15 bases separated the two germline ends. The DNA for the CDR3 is TGTGCCAGCAGCCCCCCGGCGTCGGGGTCCTACGAGCAGTACTTC. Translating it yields CASSPPASGSYEQYF.